This TCR beta chain was obtained from a study of T-cell memory formation after mild COVID-19. CDR3 length: 16 residues. CDR1 SQVTM and CDR2 ANQGSEA come from the germline V gene. V gave up 1 base and J gave up 1 base, with 16 bases separating them. From 5'RACE with constant-segment primers came TCR alpha and TCR beta cDNA libraries that carried sample barcodes and UMIs. TCRdb re-called the 5' RACE reads with MiXCR, one entry per CDR3 protein. Among approximately 560,000 distinct CDR3 sequences listed, roughly 17% were seen once. This clonotype was picked up a small number of times. Its antigen is still unknown. General study points: Researchers could not confirm that second-wave clones peaking on day 37 targeted SARS-CoV-2. Clones that contracted clustered mainly in CM and EM if CD4+ and in EMRA if CD8+. Pre-infection memory already had some responding clones, implying cross-reactive memory joined.

The chain uses TRBV29-1 and TRBJ2-5; D gene uncertain. The TCR was taken from an adult woman who had mild COVID-19 (a few samples of this study predate the infection). Cell type and time point are not known. Sequencing was done on a sample of PBMCs or a T cell subset sorted from them (not recorded which). The CDR3 coding sequence is TGCAGCGTTGAAGGGCTAGAGCCAAGCATCCAAGAGACCCAGTACTTC. It codes for CSVEGLEPSIQETQYF.